The 7 T cell receptor beta chains in this list originate from one sample, sequenced in a study of CD8 T cells in Susac syndrome. An input of about 0.5 to 1 ug of RNA was subjected to reverse transcription using random hexamers. TCRdb passed the immunoSEQ multiplex PCR reads through MiXCR, listing each CDR3 protein once. The sample yields about 180,000 distinct CDR3 sequences, approximately 95% seen once. Sequenced input: CD8+ T cells from PBMCs. All receptors come from a human donor with multiple sclerosis.

This chain uses TRBV20-1 with TRBJ2-7; 7 bases fit TRBD1. CDR1 is DFQATT, CDR2 SNEGSKA, per germline (reference sequence). V was clipped by 0 bases and J by 3 bases; unmatched bases: 5. The length of the CDR3 is 14 residues. The CDR3 DNA sequence: TGCAGTGCTAGAGACAGGGACAGCTACTACGAGCAGTACTTC. The encoded protein is CSARDRDSYYEQYF.

This chain connects TRBV4-1 to TRBJ2-3; 8 nucleotides align to TRBD2. J gave up 1 base and V 5 bases, and 8 bases lay outside the gene matches. CDR3 length equals 16 residues. Germline V gives CDR1 MGHRA, CDR2 YSYEKL. This CDR3 reads CASSDSGTRGTDTQYF. CDR3 nucleotides: TGCGCCAGCAGCGATAGCGGGACTAGAGGCACAGATACGCAGTATTTT.

In its sample, this clonotype was seen once. The chain carries TRBV7-7 and TRBJ2-7, with D possibly TRBD1 on 6 matching bases. The germline V and J ends were trimmed by 2 bases and 5 bases, with 16 bases remaining between them. CDR3 length equals 15 residues. Germline-derived CDR1 and CDR2 are SSHAT and FNYEAQ (reference sequence). The CDR3 DNA follows: TGTGCCAGCAGCTTAACCCCCACAGGGTACGACGAGCAGTACTTC. This sequence encodes CASSLTPTGYDEQYF.

The rearrangement links TRBV3-1 to TRBJ2-1; D is ambiguous. CDR3 length: 11 amino acids. The ends were cut back, 4 bases at V and 10 bases at J, with 8 bases in the middle. Germline V gene sequence: CDR1 LGHDT, CDR2 YNNKEL (reference sequence). For the CDR3, the DNA is TGTGCCAGCAGCCCCTCCGTGGAGCAGTTCTTC. It specifies CASSPSVEQFF.

This CDR3 reads CASSEVAGREQYF. The CDR3 DNA reads as TGTGCCAGCAGCGAGGTTGCAGGGCGAGAGCAGTACTTC. This chain joins TRBV28 and TRBJ2-7; D may be TRBD1 (5 bases). The CDR3 is made up of 13 amino acids. Between the trimmed V and J ends, which lost 6 bases and 7 bases, there was a span of 16 bases. Germline V gene sequence: CDR1 MDHEN, CDR2 SYDVKM.

The V and J genes are TRBV3-1 and TRBJ2-7, with D tentatively TRBD2 (5 bases). This CDR3 comprises 14 residues. Between the trimmed V and J ends, which lost 4 bases and 4 bases, there was a span of 14 bases. Per germline, CDR1 LGHDT and CDR2 YNNKEL (reference sequence). CDR3 DNA sequence: TGTGCCAGCAGCCCCCTCGGATCGGGATACGAGCAGTACTTC. Translation: CASSPLGSGYEQYF.

This rearrangement joins TRBV7-7 to TRBJ2-3; 7 nucleotides align to TRBD1. Germline CDR1 SSHAT, CDR2 FNYEAQ (reference sequence). V shed 5 bases, J shed 0 bases, and the junction held 8 bases outside the gene matches. CDR3 length: 16 residues. CDR3 amino acids: CASSPRTGFSTDTQYF. The CDR3 DNA follows: TGTGCCAGCAGCCCACGGACAGGCTTTAGCACAGATACGCAGTATTTT. Combining the CDR3 with reference TRBV7-7 and TRBJ2-3 gives the whole variable domain GAGVSQSPRYKVTKRGQDVTLRCDPISSHATLYWYQQALGQGPEFLTYFNYEAQPDKSGLPSDRFSAERPEGSISTLTIQRTEQRDSAMYRCASSPRTGFSTDTQYFGPGTRLTVL.